These T cell receptor beta chains were read from a single sample in a study of T cells in Graves' hyperthyroidism and ophthalmopathy. From the multiplex PCR reads, TCRdb called clonotypes with MiXCR, one entry per CDR3 protein. The repertoire consists of over 350,000 distinct CDR3 sequences, with roughly 14% occurring once and the leading ten covering about 13%. The sample was blood. These receptors came from a man in his late teens or twenties with Graves' ophthalmopathy. Each CDR3 is given with its conserved first and last residue. The D gene is left open where the match is weak. Clone size is given for some rows only: seen once, a few or many times, or a class if the clone is expanded.

j_gene	v_gene	abundance	d_gene	CDR3nt	CDR3aa
TRBJ1-6	TRBV7-2	many	.	TGTGCCAGCGCGCCTACAGGGCCCAATTCACCCCTCCACTTT	CASAPTGPNSPLHF
TRBJ1-3	TRBV30	few	.	TGTGCCTGGACTAAAACAGGCTCTGGAAACACCATATATTTT	CAWTKTGSGNTIYF
TRBJ2-5	TRBV2	many	.	TGTGCCAGCAGTGAATTGCAAGAGGTGACCCAGTACTTC	CASSELQEVTQYF
TRBJ2-3	TRBV27	many	TRBD2	TGTGCCAGCAGTTTACCCCCGGGGCGGGGGGGGAGCACAGATACGCAGTATTTT	CASSLPPGRGGSTDTQYF
TRBJ2-2	TRBV20-1	many	.	TGCAGTGCTAGATCGGCTAGCTCCTTCACCGGGGAGCTGTTTTTT	CSARSASSFTGELFF
TRBJ2-7	TRBV14	many	.	TGTGCCAGCAGCCCACGCTCTAACTCCTACGAGCAGTACTTC	CASSPRSNSYEQYF
TRBJ2-1	TRBV9	.	TRBD2	TGTGCCAGCAGCGTCGGGGGAGGGGAGTACAATGAGCAGTTCTTC	CASSVGGGEYNEQFF
TRBJ1-5	TRBV20-1	many	.	TGCAGTGCTAGAGCTTGGGGGGACAATCAGCCCCAGCATTTT	CSARAWGDNQPQHF
TRBJ2-7	TRBV12-3/TRBV12-4	many	TRBD1	TGTGCCAGCAATCGACAGGGGGTCAACGAGCAGTACTTC	CASNRQGVNEQYF
TRBJ1-2	TRBV29-1	.	.	TGCAGCGCCTGGGCGGGCAGGGACTATGGCTACACCTTC	CSAWAGRDYGYTF
TRBJ1-6	TRBV12-3/TRBV12-4	many	.	TGTGCCAGCAGTCCGAGGGGGGCTGGAAATAATTCACCCCTCCACTTT	CASSPRGAGNNSPLHF
TRBJ1-1	TRBV27	few	TRBD1	TGTGCCAGCAACTCACGACAGGGAAACACTGAAGCTTTCTTT	CASNSRQGNTEAFF
TRBJ1-4	TRBV5-1	.	TRBD1	TGCGCCAGCAGCTTGGCCCCAGGGGGCGATGAAAAACTGTTTTTT	CASSLAPGGDEKLFF
TRBJ1-4	TRBV15	.	.	TGTGCCACGGGTCCAGGCCACAATGAAAAACTGTTTTTT	CATGPGHNEKLFF
TRBJ2-5	TRBV4-1	.	TRBD1	TGCGCCAGCAGCCAAGGACAGGGGCTTGAACAAGAGACCCAGTACTTC	CASSQGQGLEQETQYF
TRBJ2-5	TRBV30	.	.	TGTGCCTGGAGTGTCTCCGGGGAGACCCAGTACTTC	CAWSVSGETQYF
TRBJ2-7	TRBV11-3	many	TRBD1	TGTGCCAGCAGCGAAGGGGGCTTGTACGAGCAGTACTTC	CASSEGGLYEQYF
TRBJ1-1	TRBV3-1	many	.	TGTGCCAGCAGCCAAGTATCAGGCGGGGCTGAAGCTTTCTTT	CASSQVSGGAEAFF
TRBJ2-3	TRBV12-3/TRBV12-4	many	.	TGTGCCAGCAGTCGACAGGCTAGCACAGATACGCAGTATTTT	CASSRQASTDTQYF
TRBJ2-3	TRBV4-2	many	TRBD2	TGTGCCAGCAGCCCTGGTGGTCTAGCGGGAGTTGCTGGAGATACGCAGTATTTT	CASSPGGLAGVAGDTQYF
TRBJ2-1	TRBV6-5	.	TRBD2	TGTGCCAGCAGTTACGGGACTAGCGGGGGGCGAACCTACAATGAGCAGTTCTTC	CASSYGTSGGRTYNEQFF
TRBJ2-2	TRBV18	many	.	TGTGCCAGCTCATCGTGGGAGGACGGGGAGCTGTTTTTT	CASSSWEDGELFF
TRBJ2-1	TRBV6-2/TRBV6-3	many	TRBD2	TGTGCCAGCAGTTACAAAAAACAGTCTAGCGGGTGCTTCTTC	CASSYKKQSSGCFF
TRBJ2-1	TRBV13	many	TRBD1	TGTGCCAGCAGCGCATACGGGACAGGGTACCATGAGCAGTTCTTC	CASSAYGTGYHEQFF
TRBJ2-1	TRBV5-1	many	TRBD1	TGCGCCAGCTTTAGGACAGGGACCAATGAGCAGTTCTTC	CASFRTGTNEQFF
TRBJ2-7	TRBV6-1	many	.	TGTGCCAGCAGTGTGTCGGGGGGCTTCTACGAGCAGTACTTC	CASSVSGGFYEQYF
TRBJ1-4	TRBV19	many	.	TGTGCCAGTTCCGGAGTGGTTTACCATGAAAAACTGTTTTTT	CASSGVVYHEKLFF
TRBJ2-3	TRBV7-8	.	TRBD2	TGTGCCAGCACCCAGACTAGCGGGAACACAGATACGCAGTATTTT	CASTQTSGNTDTQYF
TRBJ2-1	TRBV12-3/TRBV12-4	many	TRBD2	TGTGCCAGCAGTTATAAGACCCCGGGACTAGCGGGGAAGACTTACAATGAGCAGTTCTTC	CASSYKTPGLAGKTYNEQFF
TRBJ1-2	TRBV2	many	TRBD1	TGTGCCAGCAGTGAAGAGAGGCAGGGGGCTAACTATGGCTACACCTTC	CASSEERQGANYGYTF
TRBJ1-4	TRBV28	many	.	TGTGCCAGCACCCAGGTTCATACTAATGAAAAACTGTTTTTT	CASTQVHTNEKLFF
TRBJ1-5	TRBV13	many	.	TGTGCCAGCAGCTACAAAGATCAGCCCCAGCATTTT	CASSYKDQPQHF